The present T cell receptor beta chain was sequenced within a study of T cell responses to AZD1222 COVID-19 vaccine. Study details: Second doses at about 4 or about 12 weeks were pooled. General study findings and limits: Clonal diversity was possibly underestimated, and white British individuals and females predominated among donors.

As to this clone: Its antigen is still unknown.

TCRdb's table, derived via immunoSEQ multiplex PCR, lists solely in-frame clones and lacks some. This table holds 150,000 to 200,000 clones, less than 95% found once. The germline gives CDR1 SGHRS, CDR2 YFSETQ. The V segment lost 4 bases and the J segment 6 bases; nucleotides outside the gene matches: 6. This CDR3 is 13 amino acids long. V usage is TRBV5-1 and J usage is TRBJ2-7; 8 nucleotides align to TRBD1. This specimen consisted of peripheral blood, obtained on day 0 of AZD1222 vaccination. The clonotype comes from an adult in good health. The chain's CDR3 is CASSHPDRGEQYF. Written as DNA, the CDR3 is TGCGCCAGCAGCCACCCTGACAGGGGCGAGCAGTACTTC.